This T cell receptor (beta chain) derives from a study of PD-L1 blockade in urothelial cancer. Study overall: Atezolizumab 1,200 mg was given intravenously every 3 weeks, starting 2014. Blood samples had a median of approximately 150,000 T cells.

Stated time point: peripheral blood 6 weeks after treatment start. The cohort comprised individuals with locally advanced or metastatic urothelial carcinoma. Between the trimmed V and J ends, which lost 3 bases and 7 bases, there was a span of 14 bases. Germline CDR1 SGDLS, CDR2 YYNGEE. This CDR3 has 15 residues. In each PCR, synthetic TCR analog templates were spiked in. TCRdb keeps only in-frame clones here, not all; method: immunoSEQ multiplex PCR. The sample lists about 130,000 clones, roughly 86% occurring once. Material: PBMCs, obtained around atezolizumab (anti-PD-L1) treatment. The TCR sequence derives from a man aged 50-59 years with urothelial cancer. This rearrangement joins TRBV9 to TRBJ1-6; D possibly corresponds to TRBD1 (5 bases). The CDR3 bases are TGTGCCAGCAGCGAGGGATTGACAGAAAATTCACCCCTCCACTTT. It yields the protein CASSEGLTENSPLHF.